The 30 T cell receptor beta chains below all came from one sample that was sequenced in a study of cytomegalovirus exposure and HLA in healthy donors. This PCR relied on a set of 60 Vbeta primers and 13 Jbeta primers. Assay: immunoSEQ multiplex PCR; the TCRdb copy retains only in-frame clones and omits some. The sample lists 130,000 to 150,000 clones, around three quarters seen once, with around 3% in the top ten. Sequencing used PBMCs. These receptors were collected from a middle-aged man in good health and CMV-seropositive.

The chain is built from TRBV5-6 and TRBJ1-2; TRBD1 might be the D (6 bases). Trimming removed 1 base from V and 2 bases from J, with 9 bases in between. Germline-derived CDR1 and CDR2 are SGHDT and YYEEEE. CDR3 length equals 14 residues. CDR3 region: CASSLYRVNYGYTF. The CDR3 DNA reads TGTGCCAGCAGCTTGTACAGGGTGAACTATGGCTACACCTTC.

The chain recombines TRBV7-2 with TRBJ2-5; 11 bases line up with TRBD2. The CDR3 length is 17 residues. Trimming took 5 bases from V and 2 from J; bases not matched to a gene: 10. Germline V gene data show CDR1 as SGHTA and CDR2 as FQGNSA. CDR3 in DNA: TGTGCCAGCAGCCCCAAGGGTAGCGGGAGGGGGCAAGAGACCCAGTACTTC. The encoded protein is CASSPKGSGRGQETQYF.

The CDR3 sequence is CASARTSGSSNEQFF. The CDR3 nucleotides are TGCGCCAGCGCCCGGACTAGCGGGAGTAGTAATGAGCAGTTCTTC. This chain uses TRBV10-1 with TRBJ2-1; 13 positions match TRBD2. The CDR3 has 15 residues. V shed 8 bases and J 7 bases; nucleotides not matched to a gene: 8. Germline V CDR1 and CDR2: WNHNN, SYGVQD (reference sequence).

The chain joins TRBV30 to TRBJ1-4; 9 bases line up with TRBD1. Trimming removed 0 bases from V and 4 bases from J; junction bases left unmatched: 9. The CDR3 totals 17 residues. Germline V lookup: CDR1 GTSNPN, CDR2 SVGIG (reference sequence). This CDR3 reads CAWSVWDRALLNEKLFF. The CDR3 DNA is TGTGCCTGGAGTGTATGGGACAGGGCCCTGCTTAATGAAAAACTGTTTTTT.

This clone was detected a few times. V gene TRBV6-5 combines with J gene TRBJ2-2; TRBD1 matches at 7 bases. Looked up from germline, CDR1 is MNHEY and CDR2 is SVGAGI. The CDR3 extends over 15 amino acids. The ends lost 5 bases at V and 2 bases at J; junction bases unmatched: 5. The CDR3 loop is CASSIDRANTGELFF. CDR3 bases: TGTGCCAGCAGTATTGACAGGGCCAACACCGGGGAGCTGTTTTTT.

V usage is TRBV7-6 and J usage is TRBJ2-1; 7 nucleotides align to TRBD2. The CDR3 contains 14 residues. Losses at the gene ends were 4 bases for V and 10 bases for J; bases not matched to a gene: 10. CDR1 is SGHVS and CDR2 is FNYEAQ in the germline V gene. The CDR3 bases are TGTGCCAGCAGCTCTGCTCTAGCGGAAGCGGAGCAGTTCTTC. It specifies CASSSALAEAEQFF. Together with reference TRBV7-6 and TRBJ2-1, the CDR3 gives the full variable domain: GAGVSQSPRYKVTKRGQDVALRCDPISGHVSLYWYRQALGQGPEFLTYFNYEAQQDKSGLPNDRFSAERPEGSISTLTIQRTEQRDSAMYRCASSSALAEAEQFFGPGTRLTVL.

The rearrangement joins TRBV7-7 to TRBJ1-3; 10 positions agree with TRBD1. There are 16 residues in the CDR3. CDR1 and CDR2 from the germline V gene are SSHAT and FNYEAQ (reference sequence). V lost 5 bases and J lost 3; bases outside the gene matches: 7. CDR3 in amino acids: CASSPGTGERGNTIYF. CDR3 coding DNA: TGTGCCAGCAGCCCCGGGACAGGGGAGCGTGGAAACACCATATATTTT.

This clone was counted only a few times. This chain uses TRBV5-1 with TRBJ2-2, with D perhaps matching TRBD1 (7 bases). Trimming removed 0 bases from V and 1 base from J, with 10 bases in between. Germline loops: CDR1 SGHRS, CDR2 YFSETQ. The CDR3 loop spans 16 amino acids. The CDR3 protein is CASSLGGTVNTGELFF. The CDR3 region has the DNA TGCGCCAGCAGCTTGGGCGGGACAGTGAACACCGGGGAGCTGTTTTTT.

V and J are TRBV7-9 and TRBJ1-5; 10 bases align to TRBD1. Looked up from germline, CDR1 is SEHNR and CDR2 is FQNEAQ (reference sequence). With V trimmed by 5 bases and J by 7 bases, 8 bases remained unmatched. CDR3 size: 15 residues. Written as DNA, the CDR3 is TGTGCCAGCAGCACGGGACAGGGGATGGGACAGCCCCAGCATTTT. Translation gives CASSTGQGMGQPQHF.

This clone was found a few times. V is TRBV5-1 and J is TRBJ1-1; tentative D call: TRBD1 (5 bases). V lost 8 bases to trimming and J lost 0 bases, with 17 bases between them. Per the germline V gene, CDR1 is SGHRS and CDR2 is YFSETQ. This CDR3 region has 15 residues. CDR3 nucleotide sequence: TGCGCCAGTATCCTCGACGGGGGGTTGAACACTGAAGCTTTCTTT. Its translation: CASILDGGLNTEAFF.

The chain joins TRBV30 to TRBJ1-1; D not resolved. Germline values: CDR1 GTSNPN, CDR2 SVGIG (reference sequence). Between the trimmed V and J ends, which lost 0 bases and 4 bases, there was a span of 12 bases. The CDR3 consists of 14 residues. In nucleotides, the CDR3 is TGTGCCTGGAGTGTACACTCAGGTCCCACTGAAGCTTTCTTT. It translates to CAWSVHSGPTEAFF.

The V call is TRBV19, the J call TRBJ2-5, with 7 bases that match TRBD1. The DNA matches TRBJ2-7 better at its end, which makes the J call doubtful. CDR3 size: 14 residues. Germline CDR1 LNHDA, CDR2 SQIVND (reference sequence). CDR3: CASSIRTGPYEQYF. The CDR3 DNA is TGTGCCAGTAGTATCAGGACAGGACCCTACGAGCAGTACTTC.

This sequence joins TRBV7-2 and TRBJ1-1; TRBD1 matches 9 bases. The germline V gene encodes CDR1 SGHTA and CDR2 FQGNSA. V was clipped by 6 bases and J by 4 bases; unmatched bases: 6. CDR3 length: 14 residues. The CDR3 loop reads CASSRDRAATEAFF. The DNA of the CDR3 is TGTGCCAGCAGTCGGGACAGGGCGGCCACTGAAGCTTTCTTT.

This clone was counted a single time. The genes are TRBV4-1 and TRBJ1-2; tentatively, D is TRBD1 (5 bases). The CDR3 spans 16 residues. The germline CDR1 and CDR2 sequences are MGHRA and YSYEKL. Trimming removed 0 bases at V and 5 bases at J, with 16 bases between. In DNA, the CDR3 is TGCGCCAGCAGCCAAGATATAAGGGTAGGGGAATATGGCTACACCTTC. Encoded protein: CASSQDIRVGEYGYTF.

This rearrangement joins TRBV30 to TRBJ2-7; 12 bases are a match to TRBD2. The CDR3 length is 15 residues. V lost 2 bases, J lost 6 bases, and 8 bases stayed unmatched. Germline V CDR1 and CDR2: GTSNPN, SVGIG (reference sequence). The CDR3 bases are TGTGCCTGGAGTAAACAGACTAGCGGGAGACGCGAGCAGTACTTC. Its translation is CAWSKQTSGRREQYF.

The genes are TRBV28 and TRBJ2-1; possibly TRBD2 for D (6 bases). V was pared by 6 bases and J by 6 bases, with 15 bases between. Germline assignment: CDR1 MDHEN and CDR2 SYDVKM. The CDR3 spans 14 residues. The CDR3 loop reads CASSPGLGGNEQFF. The CDR3 DNA reads TGTGCCAGCAGCCCGGGACTGGGGGGCAATGAGCAGTTCTTC.

This clone turned up a few times. The V and J genes are TRBV10-2 and TRBJ1-5, with a weak D call TRBD1 (6 bases). V lost 2 bases and J 2 bases, leaving 7 bases between the germline ends. This CDR3 has 14 amino acids. The germline V gene encodes CDR1 WSHSY and CDR2 SAAADI. CDR3 DNA: TGCGCCAGCAGTGAGGCAGGGGGCAATCAGCCCCAGCATTTT. Its protein product is CASSEAGGNQPQHF.

The V call is TRBV27, the J call TRBJ1-2; D call uncertain. Trimming left V 1 base short and J 4 bases short, with 10 bases between. Germline CDR1 is MNHEY and CDR2 is SMNVEV (reference sequence). This CDR3 contains 14 residues. CDR3 sequence (DNA): TGTGCCAGCAGTTTATTCCCCAACACCTATGGCTACACCTTC. This codes for CASSLFPNTYGYTF.

This chain links TRBV11-3 with TRBJ2-7, with a weak D call TRBD2 (6 bases). Germline values: CDR1 SGHNT, CDR2 YENEEA. This CDR3 contains 15 residues. V shed 5 bases and J shed 6 bases, with 20 bases lying between them. The CDR3 coding sequence is TGTGCCAGCAGCGAGCTTCAGGGAGGTCAATCCGAGCAGTACTTC. It specifies CASSELQGGQSEQYF.

This clone has more than one count but fewer than ten. CDR3 coding DNA: TGCGCCAGCTGCACCCCCTCGGGGGTCACTGAAGCTTTCTTT. Encoded protein: CASCTPSGVTEAFF. This chain connects TRBV10-1 to TRBJ1-1; D may be TRBD1 (5 bases). The CDR3 runs to 14 residues. The V and J ends lost 8 bases and 4 bases respectively, with 17 bases between them. Germline V gives CDR1 WNHNN, CDR2 SYGVQD (reference sequence).

The chain has TRBV2 and TRBJ1-2; 7 bases fit TRBD1. V shed 1 base and J 6 bases; nucleotides not matched to a gene: 5. Germline CDR1 reads SNHLY; CDR2 reads FYNNEI. This CDR3 is 14 amino acids long. The DNA for the CDR3 is TGTGCCAGCAGTGAAGGACAGGGAAAAGATGGCTACACCTTC. This translates into CASSEGQGKDGYTF.

The rearrangement joins TRBV30 to TRBJ2-3; D not resolved. Germline V gives CDR1 GTSNPN, CDR2 SVGIG (reference sequence). The CDR3 covers 14 residues. The germline V and J ends were trimmed by 2 bases and 4 bases, with 13 bases remaining between them. In DNA form, the CDR3 reads TGTGCCTGGAGTCCCTACCCTCATTCAGATACGCAGTATTTT. Protein: CAWSPYPHSDTQYF. The full variable domain, in which reference TRBV30 and TRBJ2-3 provide the parts outside the CDR3, is SQTIHQWPATLVQPVGSPLSLECTVEGTSNPNLYWYRQAAGRGLQLLFYSVGIGQISSEVPQNLSASRPQDRQFILSSKKLLLSDSGFYLCAWSPYPHSDTQYFGPGTRLTVL.

The chain uses TRBV7-2 and TRBJ2-6, with 8 bases fitting TRBD2. V lost 0 bases to trimming and J lost 2 bases; unmatched junction nucleotides: 0. The CDR3 length is 16 residues. CDR1 is SGHTA and CDR2 is FQGNSA in the germline V gene. The DNA for the CDR3 is TGTGCCAGCAGCTTAGCCGGGGGGGCTGGGGCCAACGTCCTGACTTTC. This codes for CASSLAGGAGANVLTF.

The chain couples TRBV9 to TRBJ2-1; D might be TRBD2 (6 bases). V was cut by 0 bases and J by 8 bases, with 12 bases left in between. CDR1 and CDR2 (germline): SGDLS, YYNGEE. The CDR3 loop spans 14 amino acids. CDR3 nucleotide sequence: TGTGCCAGCAGCGTAGGCGGAGGAGGGGATGAGCAGTTCTTC. This translates into CASSVGGGGDEQFF.

The chain recombines TRBV16 with TRBJ1-1; the D is unclear. V gave up 6 bases and J gave up 3 bases, with 23 bases separating them. The CDR3 contains 17 residues. Germline V gives CDR1 KGHSY, CDR2 FQNENV. Here the CDR3 reads CASSDEPRHSVDTEAFF. CDR3 nucleotides: TGTGCCAGCAGTGATGAGCCCCGACACTCTGTCGACACTGAAGCTTTCTTT.

CDR3 DNA: TGTGCCAGCAGCTCTATAGCGAGCACCGGGGAGCTGTTTTTT. It codes for CASSSIASTGELFF. The chain uses TRBV7-9 and TRBJ2-2; the D gene is possibly TRBD2 (5 bases). Trimming took 4 bases from V and 4 from J, leaving 10 bases between them. The CDR3 extends over 14 amino acids. From germline, CDR1 is SEHNR and CDR2 FQNEAQ (reference sequence).

The chain joins TRBV29-1 to TRBJ1-2; D is undetermined. Germline-derived CDR1 and CDR2 are SQVTM and ANQGSEA. The CDR3 is made up of 14 amino acids. V lost 3 bases, J lost 4 bases, and 15 bases lay in between. The CDR3 coding sequence is TGCAGCGTTGATAAAGGAGTAAGGAGCTATGGCTACACCTTC. It codes for CSVDKGVRSYGYTF. Full variable domain (rest looked up from reference TRBV29-1 and TRBJ1-2): SAVISQKPSRDICQRGTSLTIQCQVDSQVTMMFWYRQQPGQSLTLIATANQGSEATYESGFVIDKFPISRPNLTFSTLTVSNMSPEDSSIYLCSVDKGVRSYGYTFGSGTRLTVV.

V gene TRBV19 combines with J gene TRBJ2-1; 9 nucleotides align to TRBD2. CDR3 length: 16 residues. V lost 0 bases to trimming and J lost 3 bases; unmatched junction nucleotides: 3. Germline V CDR1 and CDR2: LNHDA, SQIVND (reference sequence). CDR3 sequence: CASSIDPAGGYNEQFF. In DNA, the CDR3 is TGTGCCAGTAGTATAGATCCAGCGGGAGGCTACAATGAGCAGTTCTTC. The entire variable domain, with the rest obtained from reference TRBV19 and TRBJ2-1, is as follows: DGGITQSPKYLFRKEGQNVTLSCEQNLNHDAMYWYRQDPGQGLRLIYYSQIVNDFQKGDIAEGYSVSREKKESFPLTVTSAQKNPTAFYLCASSIDPAGGYNEQFFGPGTRLTVL.

This chain joins TRBV2 and TRBJ2-5; the D gene is possibly TRBD1 (6 bases). The CDR3 has 14 amino acids. Trimming stripped 4 bases from V and 1 base from J, with 10 bases between. Per the germline V gene, CDR1 is SNHLY and CDR2 is FYNNEI. CDR3 bases: TGTGCCAGCAGTGGACAGGTCCCCCAAGAGACCCAGTACTTC. Protein product: CASSGQVPQETQYF.

This chain links TRBV6-5 with TRBJ1-2, with 8 bases lining up with TRBD1. This CDR3 is built from 13 residues. The V gene end was trimmed by 6 bases and the J gene end by 4 bases; junction bases not matched to a gene: 4. From germline, CDR1 is MNHEY and CDR2 SVGAGI. CDR3 in amino acids: CASRTGVGYGYTF. In DNA, the CDR3 is TGTGCCAGCAGGACAGGGGTTGGCTATGGCTACACCTTC.